The rows below give T cell receptor beta chains drawn from one sample of a study of cytomegalovirus exposure and HLA in healthy donors. Some clones are missing from TCRdb's copy, which holds only in-frame ones; the method was immunoSEQ multiplex PCR. Here the sample spans about 140,000 clones, about 90% being singletons. Sequenced: PBMCs. The receptors derive from a young woman in good health and CMV-seropositive. Both conserved end residues are part of each CDR3. The D gene is left open where the match is weak. Size tells how often a clone was seen (once, few, many) or the class of an expanded clone, and some rows leave it out.

clone_size j_call v_call d_call cdr3_nt cdr3_aa
- TRBJ2-3 TRBV4-3 - TGCGCCAGCAGCCAAGCTCGTAGGGGTTATACAGATACGCAGTATTTT CASSQARRGYTDTQYF
- TRBJ1-5 TRBV4-1 TRBD1 TGCGCCAGCAGCCAGATGGGGTTACAGGGGCAGAGGCAGCCCCAGCATTTT CASSQMGLQGQRQPQHF
- TRBJ1-3 TRBV4-3 - TGCGCCAGCAGCCAAGATCAAGGAAACACCATATATTTT CASSQDQGNTIYF
- TRBJ2-7 TRBV9 - TGTGCCAGCAGCCCCGCCGCCCTCTACGAGCAGTACTTC CASSPAALYEQYF
few TRBJ1-2 TRBV7-9 - TGTGCCAGCAGCTCAGACAGGCGCGGCTACACCTTC CASSSDRRGYTF
- TRBJ2-7 TRBV7-3 - TGTGCCAGCAGCTTCGACAGGACGGGGAGCTACGAGCAGTACTTC CASSFDRTGSYEQYF
- TRBJ2-4 TRBV5-1 - TGCGCCAGCAGCTTGGGAGGGGGTGGCAAAAACATTCAGTACTTC CASSLGGGGKNIQYF
once TRBJ2-7 TRBV29-1 TRBD2 TGCAGCGTGGGCCGGGGGGGGACTCAACACGAGCAGTACTTC CSVGRGGTQHEQYF
- TRBJ2-7 TRBV5-1 TRBD2 TGCGCCAGCAGCTCCTCCCCGACTAGCGGGAGCTCCTACGAGCAGTACTTC CASSSSPTSGSSYEQYF
- TRBJ2-1 TRBV4-2 TRBD2 TGTGCCAGCAGCCAAGATTCGCGGGAGGGCATTGGATCCTACAATGAGCAGTTCTTC CASSQDSREGIGSYNEQFF
- TRBJ1-2 TRBV6-5 TRBD1 TGTGCCAGCCGACAGGGCTCTGGCTACACCTTC CASRQGSGYTF
- TRBJ2-1 TRBV5-5 - TGTGCCAGCAGCCCACGAGGACAAAGCAATGAGCAGTTCTTC CASSPRGQSNEQFF
- TRBJ2-1 TRBV4-1 TRBD2 TGCGCCAGCAGCCAAGTGGGGACTAGCGGGGGTCCTCTCGGTGGTGAGCAGTTCTTC CASSQVGTSGGPLGGEQFF
- TRBJ2-7 TRBV5-1 TRBD2 TGCGCCAGCAGCTCCCATAGCGGGAGCTCCTACGAGCAGTACTTC CASSSHSGSSYEQYF
- TRBJ1-4 TRBV27 - TGTGCCAGCAGTTCCGAGGGAAACGAAAAACTGTTTTTT CASSSEGNEKLFF
- TRBJ1-3 TRBV28 - TGTGCCAGCAGTCCCACCGGAGGAGGGAGGTTTGGAAACACCATATATTTT CASSPTGGGRFGNTIYF
- TRBJ2-7 TRBV19 TRBD2 TGTGCCAGTAGCTGGACTAGCGGGAGCTACGAGCAGTACTTC CASSWTSGSYEQYF
- TRBJ2-7 TRBV6-5 - TGTGCCAGCAGTTACTCGATCGAGCCCACCGAGCAGTACTTC CASSYSIEPTEQYF
- TRBJ2-1 TRBV6-1 - TGTGCCAGCAGTGAAGCGCCCAGGCTTCACAATGAGCAGTTCTTC CASSEAPRLHNEQFF
few TRBJ2-7 TRBV19 TRBD1 TGTGCCAGTGGGGACAGGGTGCGGACCTACGAGCAGTACTTC CASGDRVRTYEQYF
- TRBJ1-1 TRBV7-9 TRBD1 TGTGCCAGCAGTAGTGTGCAAAGGACAGGGGAGGAAGCTTTCTTT CASSSVQRTGEEAFF
- TRBJ1-5 TRBV7-2 - TGTGCCAGCAGCCAGACGGGTCTCAATCAGCCCCAGCATTTT CASSQTGLNQPQHF
- TRBJ1-6 TRBV5-4 TRBD1 TGTGCCAGCAGCTTGGTCGCAGGGGGAGATTCACCCCTCCACTTT CASSLVAGGDSPLHF
- TRBJ2-7 TRBV20-1 - TGCAGTGCCTACGACCGGGGCGAGCAGTACTTC CSAYDRGEQYF
- TRBJ2-5 TRBV6-1 - TGTGCCAGCAGTGAGACTTACCAAGAGACCCAGTACTTC CASSETYQETQYF
- TRBJ2-2 TRBV6-6 TRBD2 TGTGCCAGCACCCAACGGACTAGCTCCGGGGAGCTGTTTTTT CASTQRTSSGELFF
- TRBJ1-2 TRBV5-5 - TGTGCCAGCAGCTTGGGAGGGAACTATGGCTACACCTTC CASSLGGNYGYTF
- TRBJ2-7 TRBV7-6 - TGTGCCAGCAGCTCTGATCAGGGGAACGAGCAGTACTTC CASSSDQGNEQYF
- TRBJ2-2 TRBV28 TRBD2 TGTGCCAGCAGTCTAGCGGGGCTGGTAGGCACCGGGGAGCTGTTTTTT CASSLAGLVGTGELFF
once TRBJ1-2 TRBV11-1 - TGTGCCAGCAGCTTAGAGAGAGAAGCAAACTATGGCTACACCTTC CASSLEREANYGYTF
- TRBJ2-1 TRBV10-1 TRBD2 TGCGCCAGCAGTGAAAGCGGGAGGCCAGCCTACAATGAGCAGTTCTTC CASSESGRPAYNEQFF
- TRBJ2-1 TRBV25-1 TRBD2 TGTGCCAGCAGTGGAATTAGCGGGGGGCCTTTTGAGCAGTTCTTC CASSGISGGPFEQFF
few TRBJ2-5 TRBV7-8 - TGTGCCAGCAGCTCTGACTCGACCAGTAGCCAGTACTTC CASSSDSTSSQYF
- TRBJ2-5 TRBV4-2 TRBD2 TGTGCCAGCAGCCAAGTAGCGGGGGGGCGGGAGACCCAGTACTTC CASSQVAGGRETQYF
- TRBJ2-7 TRBV7-3 TRBD1 TGTGCCAGCAGCTTAGGGGCAGGGGGATCCGAGCAGTACTTC CASSLGAGGSEQYF
- TRBJ2-7 TRBV6-6 - TGTGCCAGCAGTTACGAGGGCGAGCAGTACTTC CASSYEGEQYF
- TRBJ1-1 TRBV7-8 - TGTGCCAGCAGCTTAGATCGAGGGCTTGGCACTGAAGCTTTCTTT CASSLDRGLGTEAFF
- TRBJ2-3 TRBV29-1 TRBD2 TGCAGCGTCCAAGGCGGGGGGCTTGCAGATACGCAGTATTTT CSVQGGGLADTQYF
- TRBJ1-2 TRBV28 - TGTGCCAGCAGTTTGGTCAACAGGGATGGCTACACCTTC CASSLVNRDGYTF
once TRBJ1-1 TRBV2 - TGTGCCAGCAGAGCCAGGGATTTGAACACTGAAGCTTTCTTT CASRARDLNTEAFF
- TRBJ1-1 TRBV6-6 - TGTGCCAGCAGTTCGATACCGGGACAAAACACTGAAGCTTTCTTT CASSSIPGQNTEAFF
- TRBJ2-3 TRBV9 - TGTGCCAGCAGCGTAGGGCGGGGCAGCACAGATACGCAGTATTTT CASSVGRGSTDTQYF
- TRBJ1-2 TRBV14 - TGTGCCAGCAGCCAAGGCGGGAACTATGGCTACACCTTC CASSQGGNYGYTF
- TRBJ2-5 TRBV7-9 TRBD2 TGTGCCAGCAGCTTAGCAGGCGGGGGCCAAGAGACCCAGTACTTC CASSLAGGGQETQYF